The clone carrying this T cell receptor beta chain occurred many times. The antigen remains undetermined. This record comes from a study of response to subunit inactivated influenza vaccine. General study points: Every seasonal influenza vaccination brings in few new T cells, the authors suggested.

TCRdb passed the RT-PCR reads through MiXCR, listing each CDR3 protein once. The sample records about 500,000 distinct CDR3 sequences, roughly 13% being singletons. CDR1 is SQVTM and CDR2 is ANQGSEA in the germline V gene. The CDR3 is 15 residues long. The V gene lost 0 bases and the J gene lost 0 bases, with 10 bases spanning the gap. This receptor was identified in a man aged 50 to 60 who received an inactivated influenza vaccine. The chain combines TRBV29-1 with TRBJ2-3; no clear D gene. The sample consisted of PBMCs from blood, taken more than 35 days after vaccination. The DNA of the CDR3 is TGCAGCGTTGAAGATCGCGGCGGTAGCACAGATACGCAGTATTTT. The encoded protein is CSVEDRGGSTDTQYF.